This T cell receptor beta chain was documented in a study of early T cells in non-severe SARS-CoV-2 infection. Study-level background: The input, bulk RNA from unsorted whole blood, was sequenced, and chains were unpaired.

This clonotype was found many times. Its target is unknown. Overall study findings and caveats: A preference for anti-spike CD8 responses marked VDJdb matching, which missed private and CD4 specificities.

Separate cDNA molecules each had unique molecular identifiers attached to them. TCRdb passed the 5' RACE reads through MiXCR, listing each CDR3 protein once. This table holds approximately 20,000 distinct CDR3 sequences, approximately 6.1% found once. J was trimmed by 5 bases and V by 3 bases; bases with no gene match: 2. Germline V CDR1 and CDR2: MDHEN, SYDVKM. The CDR3 has 14 amino acids. V usage is TRBV28 and J usage is TRBJ1-4; 8 nucleotides line up with TRBD1. This sequence originates from an adult who was a healthcare worker with PCR-confirmed SARS-CoV-2 infection or an uninfected control (not recorded which). The specimen was whole blood. The CDR3 bases are TGTGCCAGCAGTTTGGGACAGGAAAATGAAAAACTGTTTTTT. This encodes CASSLGQENEKLFF. Complete variable domain (other parts from reference TRBV28 and TRBJ1-4): DVKVTQSSRYLVKRTGEKVFLECVQDMDHENMFWYRQDPGLGLRLIYFSYDVKMKEKGDIPEGYSVSREKKERFSLILESASTNQTSMYLCASSLGQENEKLFFGSGTQLSVL.